This TCR beta chain was documented in a study of regulatory T cells in long-lasting Graves disease. Study-level information: Graves' patients with a new diagnosis had received antithyroid drugs under 3 months.

This clonotype appeared a few times. Time point noted: newly diagnosed GD, antithyroid drugs for less than 3 months. PBMC RNA was the source of the TCR library. Libraries of TCR beta came from iRepertoire HTBI primers plus Arm-PCR of CDR3 regions. MiXCR was run by TCRdb on the multiplex PCR reads, yielding one entry per CDR3 protein. Of 450,000 to 600,000 distinct CDR3 sequences listed, 13% are singletons. These data also featured in a second study, about T cells in Graves' hyperthyroidism and ophthalmopathy. That work contributes: RT-PCR in the first round (using the HTBI primer set) targeted the TCR CDR3. Most expanded thyroid clonotypes above 0.001 recurred in blood.

The specimen was peripheral blood mononuclear cells (PBMCs), collected at new diagnosis, from a patient treated with antithyroid drugs. This sequence originates from a man aged 25-40 years with Graves disease.

CDR3 DNA sequence: TGTGCCAGTAGTATGGGAAGACGGAGCACTGAAGCTTTCTTT. The encoded protein is CASSMGRRSTEAFF. The gene calls are TRBV19 and TRBJ1-1; D is unresolved. V was cut by 3 bases and J by 4 bases, with 12 bases left in between. The CDR3 length is 14 residues. Germline V CDR1 and CDR2: LNHDA, SQIVND (reference sequence).